This T cell receptor beta chain was identified in a study of cytomegalovirus exposure and HLA in healthy donors. Primers included in the PCR were 60 Vbeta and 13 Jbeta primers. Method: immunoSEQ multiplex PCR; TCRdb's copy keeps in-frame clones and lacks some. The sample has around 120,000 clones, approximately 78% seen once. CDR3 length: 14 amino acids. Germline-derived CDR1 and CDR2 are SNHLY and FYNNEI. The V end lost 6 bases, the J end lost 1 base, and 9 bases lay between the germline ends. Sequenced sample: PBMCs. The clonotype originates from a woman in her thirties or forties in good health and CMV-seronegative. The chain recombines TRBV2 with TRBJ1-4; D might be TRBD1 (5 bases). The DNA of the CDR3 is TGTGCCAGCAGCGGGGGGGGAACTAATGAAAAACTGTTTTTT. Protein sequence: CASSGGGTNEKLFF.